Listed below are T cell receptor beta chains from one sample, sequenced in a study of blood T cell repertoires in COVID-19. The protocol was immunoSEQ multiplex PCR, while the TCRdb copy is restricted to in-frame clones and leaves out a portion. This repertoire shows about 280,000 clones, 88% found once; its top ten account for around 11%. Sample: peripheral blood. The origin of the receptors is a woman younger than 45 with COVID-19, enrolled during active disease. Each CDR3 is given with its conserved first and last residue. The D gene is left open where the match is weak. Size is omitted from some rows. Given values are once, few, many or a class for expanded clones.

cdr3_length | j_call | clone_size | v_call | d_call | cdr3_aa | cdr3_nt
15 | TRBJ2-3 | . | TRBV5-1 | TRBD1 | CASSTGQGSTDTQYF | TGCGCCAGCAGCACCGGACAGGGCTCCACAGATACGCAGTATTTT
15 | TRBJ2-1 | . | TRBV4-1 | . | CASSQGRSSYNEQFF | TGCGCCAGCAGCCAGGGGCGGAGCTCCTACAATGAGCAGTTCTTC
14 | TRBJ1-1 | few | TRBV6-5 | TRBD1 | CATHLGGSGTEAFF | TGTGCCACCCATCTAGGGGGCAGCGGCACTGAAGCTTTCTTT
14 | TRBJ1-1 | . | TRBV11-2 | . | CASSLGPMNTEAFF | TGTGCCAGCAGCTTAGGTCCCATGAACACTGAAGCTTTCTTT
15 | TRBJ2-7 | . | TRBV9 | TRBD2 | CASSVSGSDPGEQYF | TGTGCCAGCAGCGTTAGCGGGAGCGATCCGGGGGAGCAGTACTTC
16 | TRBJ2-2 | . | TRBV7-9 | TRBD2 | CASSSRTSANTGELFF | TGTGCCAGCAGCTCCCGGACTAGCGCGAACACCGGGGAGCTGTTTTTT
18 | TRBJ2-2 | once | TRBV4-2 | TRBD2 | CASSQELAAGGNTGELFF | TGTGCCAGCAGCCAAGAATTGGCTGCGGGAGGGAACACCGGGGAGCTGTTTTTT
14 | TRBJ1-1 | . | TRBV30 | . | CAWSVWGLYTEAFF | TGTGCCTGGAGTGTATGGGGGCTGTACACTGAAGCTTTCTTT
13 | TRBJ1-5 | . | TRBV2 | . | CASSVEVNQPQHF | TGTGCCAGCAGTGTGGAGGTCAATCAGCCCCAGCATTTT
14 | TRBJ2-7 | . | TRBV6-1 | . | CASSERTVSYEQYF | TGTGCCAGCAGTGAACGGACAGTCTCCTACGAGCAGTACTTC
14 | TRBJ2-7 | . | TRBV29-1 | TRBD2 | CSVKGTSGSYEQYF | TGCAGCGTCAAGGGGACTAGCGGGAGTTACGAGCAGTACTTC
15 | TRBJ1-4 | once | TRBV7-9 | . | CASSEWATGGEKLFF | TGTGCCAGCAGCGAGTGGGCCACAGGAGGGGAAAAACTGTTTTTT
12 | TRBJ2-3 | once | TRBV30 | . | CAWSLVTDTQYF | TGTGCCTGGAGTCTTGTCACAGATACGCAGTATTTT
16 | TRBJ1-4 | . | TRBV4-1 | TRBD1 | CASSLGTARTNEKLFF | TGCGCCAGCAGCCTGGGGACAGCCAGAACTAATGAAAAACTGTTTTTT
12 | TRBJ1-1 | . | TRBV6-5 | TRBD1 | CASSRGQGEAFF | TGTGCCAGCAGTCGGGGACAGGGGGAAGCTTTCTTT
11 | TRBJ1-5 | . | TRBV5-1 | . | CASSPEGPQHF | TGCGCCAGCAGCCCGGAGGGTCCCCAGCATTTT
15 | TRBJ1-1 | . | TRBV5-6 | . | CASSLDPGVDTEAFF | TGTGCCAGCAGCTTGGATCCGGGGGTCGACACTGAAGCTTTCTTT
16 | TRBJ2-1 | . | TRBV25-1 | TRBD2 | CASSGEGLASYNEQFF | TGTGCCAGCAGTGGCGAAGGACTAGCGAGCTACAATGAGCAGTTCTTC
14 | TRBJ1-3 | . | TRBV6-6 | . | CASSYRGQRDTIYF | TGTGCCAGCAGTTACAGGGGACAACGGGACACCATATATTTT
14 | TRBJ1-5 | . | TRBV9 | . | CASSAHTAGQPQHF | TGTGCCAGCAGCGCCCACACAGCGGGTCAGCCCCAGCATTTT
15 | TRBJ2-1 | . | TRBV7-6 | TRBD2 | CASSLLAGASGEQFF | TGTGCCAGCAGCTTACTAGCGGGAGCCTCCGGTGAGCAGTTCTTC
14 | TRBJ2-7 | few | TRBV27 | TRBD1 | CASSLDEGGLEQYF | TGTGCCAGCAGTCTAGACGAAGGGGGCCTCGAGCAGTACTTC
14 | TRBJ2-7 | . | TRBV7-8 | . | CASSLSSGFDEQYF | TGTGCCAGCAGCTTATCTTCGGGGTTTGACGAGCAGTACTTC
15 | TRBJ2-6 | . | TRBV5-1 | . | CASSIGTSGANVLTF | TGCGCCAGCAGCATAGGGACATCTGGGGCCAACGTCCTGACTTTC
12 | TRBJ2-7 | . | TRBV10-1 | TRBD2 | CASSRTSGEQYF | TGCGCCAGCAGTCGGACTAGCGGCGAGCAGTACTTC
14 | TRBJ1-5 | . | TRBV4-1 | . | CASSPSNGNQPQHF | TGCGCCAGCAGCCCTAGTAACGGCAATCAGCCCCAGCATTTT
15 | TRBJ2-1 | . | TRBV3-1/TRBV3-2 | TRBD1 | CASSRGTGRYNEQFF | TGTGCCAGCAGCCGGGGGACAGGCCGCTACAATGAGCAGTTCTTC
15 | TRBJ2-7 | . | TRBV24-1 | TRBD1 | CATSGRTGPDVEQYF | TGTGCCACCAGTGGGAGGACAGGCCCGGACGTGGAGCAGTACTTC